These 7 T cell receptor beta chains were all obtained from the same sample, sequenced in a study of blood T cell repertoires in COVID-19. The method was immunoSEQ multiplex PCR; TCRdb's version includes in-frame clones alone and lacks a portion of them. The sample gives approximately 70,000 clones, around 87% of which show up once; 1% to 1.5% is in the top ten. The sample taken for sequencing was peripheral blood. The origin of the receptors is a woman in her sixties with acute or convalescent COVID-19.

The chain employs TRBV6-5 and TRBJ2-3, with D uncertain. V was cut by 1 base and J by 4 bases, with 9 bases left in between. This CDR3 comprises 14 residues. Germline V gene lookup returns CDR1 MNHEY and CDR2 SVGAGI. CDR3 sequence (DNA): TGTGCCAGCAGTTACTTCGGTAGCTCAGATACGCAGTATTTT. It specifies CASSYFGSSDTQYF.

The chain joins TRBV19 to TRBJ1-2; the match to TRBD1 covers 11 bases. V was clipped by 3 bases and J by 8 bases; unmatched bases: 5. Germline loops: CDR1 LNHDA, CDR2 SQIVND (reference sequence). The CDR3 spans 14 residues. CDR3: CASSIPGQGEGYTF. In nucleotides, the CDR3 is TGTGCCAGTAGTATCCCGGGACAGGGGGAAGGCTACACCTTC.

The J gene is TRBJ2-1, the V gene TRBV7-9; 9 nucleotides agree with TRBD2. V was clipped by 1 base and J by 10 bases; unmatched bases: 8. Germline V gene lookup returns CDR1 SEHNR and CDR2 FQNEAQ (reference sequence). This CDR3 is built from 15 residues. CDR3 in DNA: TGTGCCAGCAGCTTAGTATCTAGCGGGGCGGGAGAGCAGTTCTTC. Translation: CASSLVSSGAGEQFF.

The V call is TRBV5-8, the J call TRBJ2-5, with D perhaps matching TRBD2 (6 bases). Per germline, CDR1 SGHTS and CDR2 YDEGEE. This CDR3 is 14 amino acids long. V shed 5 bases and J shed 2 bases, with 13 bases lying between them. The DNA for the CDR3 is TGTGCCAGCAGTTCGAGGAGGGTACAAGAGACCCAGTACTTC. Protein product: CASSSRRVQETQYF.

The chain couples TRBV5-6 to TRBJ1-2; 9 bases align to TRBD1. Germline CDR1 and CDR2: SGHDT and YYEEEE. The CDR3 is 16 residues long. Trimming cost V 0 bases and J 1 base; bases outside gene matches: 4. This CDR3 is CASSLAGDRDNYGYTF. The DNA of the CDR3 is TGTGCCAGCAGCTTGGCAGGGGACAGGGATAACTATGGCTACACCTTC.

This clone was detected once. The J gene is TRBJ1-2, the V gene TRBV4-2; 7 bases map to TRBD1. The CDR3 runs 15 residues. The V segment lost 5 bases and the J segment 2 bases; nucleotides outside the gene matches: 8. Germline-derived CDR1 and CDR2 are LGHNA and YNFKEQ. CDR3 amino acids: CASSKRQGQNYGYTF. Here the CDR3 DNA reads TGTGCCAGCAGCAAAAGACAGGGACAGAACTATGGCTACACCTTC.

The chain uses TRBV11-2 and TRBJ2-1, with D tentatively TRBD2 (6 bases). Germline V gives CDR1 SGHAT, CDR2 FQNNGV. V was pared by 5 bases and J by 8 bases, with 19 bases between. This CDR3 is 15 amino acids long. In DNA form, the CDR3 reads TGTGCCAGCAGCCCTGAGGGACTGCCCGGCGATGAGCAGTTCTTC. Its translation is CASSPEGLPGDEQFF. The full variable domain, in which reference TRBV11-2 and TRBJ2-1 provide the parts outside the CDR3, is EAGVAQSPRYKIIEKRQSVAFWCNPISGHATLYWYQQILGQGPKLLIQFQNNGVVDDSQLPKDRFSAERLKGVDSTLKIQPAKLEDSAVYLCASSPEGLPGDEQFFGPGTRLTVL.